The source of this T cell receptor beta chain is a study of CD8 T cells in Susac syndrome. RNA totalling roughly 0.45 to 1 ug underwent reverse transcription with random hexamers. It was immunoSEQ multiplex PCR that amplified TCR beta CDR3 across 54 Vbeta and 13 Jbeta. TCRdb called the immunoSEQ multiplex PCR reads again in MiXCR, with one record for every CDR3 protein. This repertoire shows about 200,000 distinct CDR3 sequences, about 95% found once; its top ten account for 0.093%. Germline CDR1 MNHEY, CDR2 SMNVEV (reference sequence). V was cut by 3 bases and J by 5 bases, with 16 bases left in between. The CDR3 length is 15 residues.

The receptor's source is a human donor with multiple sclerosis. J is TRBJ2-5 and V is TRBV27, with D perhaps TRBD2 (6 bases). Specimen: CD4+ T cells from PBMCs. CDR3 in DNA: TGTGCCAGCAGTTTCCGGGGCTCGAGCGGGGAGACCCAGTACTTC. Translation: CASSFRGSSGETQYF.